The rows below give T cell receptor beta chains drawn from one sample of a study of blood T cell repertoires in COVID-19. Method: immunoSEQ multiplex PCR; TCRdb's copy keeps in-frame clones and lacks some. Among a few hundred thousand clones listed, around 89% were seen once. The specimen sequenced was peripheral blood. Source of these receptors: an older woman with acute or convalescent COVID-19. Each CDR3 is given with its conserved first and last residue. D genes are given only for firm matches. Clone sizes are given selectively: once, few, many, or a class where the clone is expanded.

V	J	size	D	DNA	CDR3
TRBV7-9	TRBJ1-1	-	-	TGTGCCAGCAGCCCCGAGAGCGGCACTGAAGCTTTCTTT	CASSPESGTEAFF
TRBV5-1	TRBJ1-4	-	TRBD1	TGCGCCAGCAGCTTGGGACAGGGTGGTGAAAAACTGTTTTTT	CASSLGQGGEKLFF
TRBV28	TRBJ1-2	-	TRBD1	TGTGCCAGCAGCTCCCCCCCCGGGACAGCCCCCGGAGGCTACACCTTC	CASSSPPGTAPGGYTF
TRBV10-3	TRBJ1-3	-	-	TGTGCCACCGGGACTCCTGGAAACACCATATATTTT	CATGTPGNTIYF
TRBV11-1	TRBJ2-7	-	-	TGTGCCAGCAGCTTTGCAGGGGCCTACGAGCAGTACTTC	CASSFAGAYEQYF
TRBV5-1	TRBJ1-6	-	-	TGCGCCAGCAGCTATACCTCTAGAGGGTCCTATAATTCACCCCTCCACTTT	CASSYTSRGSYNSPLHF
TRBV7-8	TRBJ1-2	-	TRBD1	TGTGCCAGCAGCGCCGGGACAGCTAACTATGGCTACACCTTC	CASSAGTANYGYTF
TRBV9	TRBJ2-3	-	TRBD2	TGTGCCAGCAGCGTAGATCCGATGGGGCTAGCGGGGAATCCCACAGATACGCAGTATTTT	CASSVDPMGLAGNPTDTQYF
TRBV14	TRBJ1-1	once	-	TGTGCCAGCAGCCGAGACAGGAACACTGAAGCTTTCTTT	CASSRDRNTEAFF
TRBV4-2	TRBJ2-2	-	TRBD2	TGTGCCAGCAGACCTAGCGGGGAACCCACCGGGGAGCTGTTTTTT	CASRPSGEPTGELFF
TRBV6-5	TRBJ2-1	-	-	TGTGCCAGCAGGACGGGAGAGGGCTACAATGAGCAGTTCTTC	CASRTGEGYNEQFF
TRBV14	TRBJ2-5	-	TRBD1	TGTGCCAGCAGCCGATGGACAGGAGGAGAGACCCAGTACTTC	CASSRWTGGETQYF
TRBV10-1	TRBJ1-5	-	-	TGCGCCAGGGGGGGGGACGCCAATCAGCCCCAGCATTTT	CARGGDANQPQHF
TRBV2	TRBJ2-1	-	TRBD1	TGTGCCCGGGCCAGGGACAGGGGAGGTTTCAATGAGCAGTTCTTC	CARARDRGGFNEQFF
TRBV11-2	TRBJ2-7	-	TRBD1	TGTGCCAGCAGCTTAGATAGGGACAGAGCCTACGAGCAGTACTTC	CASSLDRDRAYEQYF
TRBV28	TRBJ2-3	-	-	TGTGCCAGCAGTTTCCTTTACGCAGCGGACCGGCCCGATACGCAGTATTTT	CASSFLYAADRPDTQYF
TRBV5-8	TRBJ2-7	-	-	TGTGCCGGATCTAAACGGGAATCCTACGAGCAGTACTTC	CAGSKRESYEQYF
TRBV28	TRBJ2-3	-	-	TGTGCCAGCAGTGGGGAGGCACCGGCGCAGTATTTT	CASSGEAPAQYF
TRBV7-2	TRBJ2-2	-	TRBD2	TGTGCCAGCAGCTTAGCTGGGGGGGAAGGCGGGGAGCTGTTTTTT	CASSLAGGEGGELFF
TRBV6-5	TRBJ1-1	-	-	TGTGCCAGCAAACAGACGACCAGCACTGAAGCTTTCTTT	CASKQTTSTEAFF
TRBV5-1	TRBJ1-6	-	-	TGCGCCAGCAGCTTGACGGGTCATGGTAATTCACCCCTCCACTTT	CASSLTGHGNSPLHF
TRBV10-3	TRBJ1-1	-	-	TGTGCCATCAGTGAGTCCGCGGGAATGAACACTGAAGCTTTCTTT	CAISESAGMNTEAFF
TRBV28	TRBJ1-5	-	TRBD1	TGTGCCAGCAGCCCTCGGACAGGGAGCAATCAGCCCCAGCATTTT	CASSPRTGSNQPQHF
TRBV9	TRBJ1-1	-	-	TGTGCCAGCAGCCCAGGAGGGGATACAAACACTGAAGCTTTCTTT	CASSPGGDTNTEAFF
TRBV4-3	TRBJ1-4	-	-	TGCGCCAGCAGCCAAGGATTTGGCGGTAATGAAAAACTGTTTTTT	CASSQGFGGNEKLFF
TRBV27	TRBJ1-2	-	-	TGTGCCAGCAGTTTACAGGGGAGGGACTATGGCTACACCTTC	CASSLQGRDYGYTF
TRBV5-6	TRBJ2-1	-	TRBD1	TGTGCCAGCAGCTTCAGGGGGCCCAATGAGCAGTTCTTC	CASSFRGPNEQFF
TRBV27	TRBJ1-1	once	-	TGTGCCAGCAGTTTATACCGGGACAAGAACACTGAAGCTTTCTTT	CASSLYRDKNTEAFF
TRBV2	TRBJ1-1	once	TRBD1	TGTGCCAGCAAGGCCAGTTCGAGGGGGCTAATTGAAGCTTTCTTT	CASKASSRGLIEAFF
TRBV28	TRBJ2-1	-	TRBD2	TGTGCCAGCAGTCAAGTACTAGCGGTTCACAATGAGCAGTTCTTC	CASSQVLAVHNEQFF
TRBV9	TRBJ2-1	-	-	TGTGCCAGCAGCGCCGATCGATGGGGAGGCTCGGGAAATGAGCAGTTCTTC	CASSADRWGGSGNEQFF
TRBV6-5	TRBJ2-3	once	-	TGTGCCAGCAGTTTGCAGACAGATACGCAGTATTTT	CASSLQTDTQYF
TRBV5-6	TRBJ2-3	once	TRBD2	TGTGCCAGCACCGAAGCGGGGGGACCAAACACAGATACGCAGTATTTT	CASTEAGGPNTDTQYF
TRBV7-2	TRBJ2-1	once	TRBD1	TGTGCCAGCAGCGAAACAGGGGGGCGGCAGTTCTTC	CASSETGGRQFF
TRBV28	TRBJ2-3	-	-	TGTGCCAGCAGTTTACCAGACTTTAGCACAGATACGCAGTATTTT	CASSLPDFSTDTQYF
TRBV29-1	TRBJ1-2	-	-	TGCAGCGTTGTTTTCCGGGGAGGGGGGCGTAGTGGCTACACCTTC	CSVVFRGGGRSGYTF
TRBV28	TRBJ1-2	-	TRBD1	TGTGCCAGCAGCGGGACAGGCCCTCTAATCTATGGCTACACCTTC	CASSGTGPLIYGYTF
TRBV4-1	TRBJ1-2	-	-	TGCGCCAGCAGCCAAGATCGACAGGCCCTCTACACCTTC	CASSQDRQALYTF
TRBV6-5	TRBJ1-1	-	-	TGTGCCAGCAGTTACTTCGGAGGGGCGAACACTGAAGCTTTCTTT	CASSYFGGANTEAFF
TRBV19	TRBJ2-1	-	-	TGTGCCAGTAGTGAGGCTCCACGGCAGTTCTTC	CASSEAPRQFF
TRBV4-2	TRBJ2-2	once	-	TGTGCCAGCAGTCGAGGCGGGGAGCTGTTTTTT	CASSRGGELFF
TRBV3-1/TRBV3-2	TRBJ1-1	once	-	TGTGCCAGCAGCCAATTGCGGAACACTGAAGCTTTCTTT	CASSQLRNTEAFF
TRBV6-2/TRBV6-3	TRBJ1-6	-	-	TGTGCCAGCAGTTACCCTATCCCCGGGGGTGGAGATTCACCCCTCCACTTT	CASSYPIPGGGDSPLHF
TRBV27	TRBJ2-7	-	-	TGTGCCAGCAGTTCTGGACTTGAGCAGTACTTC	CASSSGLEQYF